The T cell receptor beta chain under discussion was sequenced for a study of T cell responses to AZD1222 COVID-19 vaccine (dated by TCRdb to about 2021). For the study in its entirety: Because spike-specific TCR depth and breadth did not differ between the two schedules, AZD1222 recipients who got a second dose at roughly 4 weeks were pooled with those who got a second dose at roughly 12 weeks. TCR sequencing covered 233 trial participants: 200 to 220 given two doses of AZD1222 and approximately 26 given two doses of MenACWY control vaccine. Trial participants were enrolled by age into subgroups of 18-55, 56-69 and 70-plus years, and roughly 150, 30 and 60 TCR-sequenced participants, respectively, were included in these subgroups.

This specimen's time point label, per the study, means: baseline before first vaccination. Vaccinee samples came from UK trials COV001 and COV002, including a single-blind randomized controlled phase 2/3 trial of AZD1222 (ChAdOx1 nCoV-19) in healthy adults. For TCRbeta chain sequencing, PBMC samples from trial participants were taken at day 0 and at day 28 after the second dose. Remarks on this clone: The clone's antigen remains unknown. No base quality information exists; no much larger clone differs at one position.

Points the paper makes about the study in general: Conclusions about previously exposed vaccinees are limited, since just five to seven AZD1222 recipients were seropositive for SARS-CoV-2 at baseline. A significant rise in spike-specific TCR breadth and depth was observed after two AZD1222 doses relative to day 0 and relative to MenACWY recipients. In the small 56-69-year group, the increase in depth fell short of significance, most likely because of low power. Because no samples from the day 14 peak response were available, repertoires could be characterized only after the peak T cell response. Participants were mostly white British, with more females than males. The authors suggested clonal diversity may have been underestimated. CD4 TCRs associated with the vaccine covered the entire spike protein, and the dominant responses were in regions 160-218 and 743-854. Nearly half of unique spike-specific TCRs reportedly recognized epitopes outside regions mutated in the B.1.351 and B.1.1.7 variants.

The CDR3 regions of human TCRbeta chains were analyzed by immunosequencing. The study's own analysis went as follows. TCRs in the repertoires were matched against a reference library of SARS-CoV-2-specific TCRs that had been generated with the MIRA antigen-specificity platform. Breadth was defined as the fraction of unique TCRs that were SARS-CoV-2-associated, and depth was defined as the fraction of total T cells that were SARS-CoV-2-associated. Using the MIRA data, every spike-specific TCR was mapped to the spike region that the TCR reacted to and assigned to either a CD4 or a CD8 class. Log10-transformed breadth and depth values were compared by one-way ANOVA with Sidak's multiple comparisons tests. Sourced from immuneACCESS, this table was stored by TCRdb with only in-frame sequences that have V and J called. A share of the clones is absent; for the studies checked, an unresolved V gene accounts for under half, and the remainder has no known explanation. The V and J calls and clone size were taken over from that table, and D and trimming were inferred from the DNA. This sample is represented by some 130,000 clones; approximately 85% of them were singletons. Roughly 1.6% of the sample is taken by the ten largest.

Trimmed from V: 6 bases; trimmed from J: 5 bases; junction bases lacking a gene match: 15. Its CDR3 holds 16 amino acids, cysteine through phenylalanine. The read is trimmed to its CDR3 DNA, 48 bases read in frame from base 1. CDR1 and CDR2 are read off the germline V gene as ENHRY and SYGVKD. Source: peripheral blood, taken on day 0 of AZD1222 vaccination. The chain was built from TRBV10-3 and TRBJ1-2; 7 bases in between match TRBD1. The origin of this receptor is an adult in good health. CDR3 region: CAISVGSTGLLYGYTF. The nucleotide sequence reads as follows: TGTGCCATCAGCGTAGGATCGACAGGGTTATTATATGGCTACACCTTC.